Reported below is one T cell receptor beta chain. Its specificity is not known. This specimen comes from a study of radiotherapy plus CTLA-4 blockade in lung cancer. Study-wide points: The best predictor of response was reported to be early blood T cell clone dynamics, with interferon-beta. There was expansion of tumor-derived TCR clones in blood after radiotherapy plus ipilimumab.

The CDR3 spans 17 residues. Germline CDR1 and CDR2: SGHAT and FQNNGV. Losses at the gene ends were 4 bases for V and 9 bases for J; bases not matched to a gene: 11. The assay was immunoSEQ multiplex PCR, and TCRdb's table has in-frame clones only and misses some. Of about 98,000 clones listed, more than 75% were seen once; the top ten hold approximately 3.4%. The chain couples TRBV11-2 to TRBJ2-1; TRBD2 matches at 14 bases. The receptor was isolated from a human donor with non-small cell lung cancer who had a partial response to radiotherapy plus ipilimumab. The sample in question was peripheral blood, obtained from a patient treated with radiotherapy plus ipilimumab. Here the CDR3 reads CASSWETSGRGSIEQFF. Here the CDR3 DNA reads TGTGCCAGCAGCTGGGAGACTAGCGGGAGGGGGTCTATTGAGCAGTTCTTC.